These T cell receptor beta chains were read from a single sample in a study of blood T cells in healthy people across ages. TCRdb reprocessed the 5' RACE reads via MiXCR and lists one record per CDR3 protein. The data contain about 640,000 distinct CDR3 sequences, roughly 58% of them seen just once; the ten biggest clones take up over 30%. Sequenced: blood. The receptor source for this set is a man aged 55 to 70 in good health. CDR3s include the opening cysteine and the closing phenylalanine or tryptophan. D genes are given only for firm matches. Size values are once, few and many counts, or a class for expanded clones, and some rows have none.

D gene	clone size	V gene	J gene	CDR3 protein	CDR3 DNA
NA	NA	TRBV5-1	TRBJ2-1	CASSLALGDNEQFF	TGCGCCAGCAGCTTGGCGCTGGGCGACAATGAGCAGTTCTTC
TRBD1	NA	TRBV20-1	TRBJ1-2	CSAQPGTGPMGYTF	TGCAGTGCTCAACCCGGGACAGGACCTATGGGCTACACCTTC
NA	few	TRBV5-1	TRBJ2-3	CASSLVDGRNTQYF	TGCGCCAGCAGCTTGGTGGACGGTAGGAATACGCAGTATTTT
NA	NA	TRBV5-1	TRBJ2-3	CASSFFAGTDTQYF	TGCGCCAGCAGCTTCTTTGCCGGCACAGATACGCAGTATTTT
TRBD1	NA	TRBV20-1	TRBJ2-7	CSARSPTGGSYEQYF	TGCAGTGCTAGATCCCCGACAGGGGGAAGCTACGAGCAGTACTTC
NA	NA	TRBV5-5	TRBJ2-1	CASSPPRGSGTRNEQFF	TGTGCCAGCAGCCCCCCGCGGGGCTCCGGGACTCGCAATGAGCAGTTCTTC
NA	NA	TRBV10-3	TRBJ2-6	CAISEFISGTGVLGANVLTF	TGTGCCATCAGTGAGTTTATTTCCGGGACTGGGGTCCTTGGGGCCAACGTCCTGACTTTC
TRBD1	NA	TRBV3-1	TRBJ2-7	CASSPQGTGEYEQYF	TGTGCCAGCAGCCCCCAAGGGACAGGGGAGTACGAGCAGTACTTC
NA	NA	TRBV18	TRBJ2-7	CASSVGSSLEQYF	TGTGCCAGCTCAGTAGGTAGTTCCCTCGAGCAGTACTTC
NA	NA	TRBV6-1	TRBJ2-6	CASSQSGGTVVSGANVLTF	TGTGCCAGCAGTCAATCGGGGGGGACAGTTGTCTCTGGGGCCAACGTCCTGACTTTC
NA	NA	TRBV12-3/TRBV12-4	TRBJ2-6	CASSFRDHAGANVLTF	TGTGCCAGCAGTTTCAGGGACCATGCTGGGGCCAACGTCCTGACTTTC
TRBD2	NA	TRBV20-1	TRBJ2-3	CSAPVTSGGHTQYF	TGCAGTGCTCCGGTGACTAGCGGGGGTCATACGCAGTATTTT
NA	NA	TRBV18	TRBJ2-5	CASSRPGVETQYF	TGTGCCAGCTCACGACCAGGGGTGGAGACCCAGTACTTC
TRBD2	NA	TRBV4-2	TRBJ2-1	CASSLRGLANEQFF	TGTGCCAGCAGCCTCCGAGGACTAGCGAATGAGCAGTTCTTC
NA	NA	TRBV6-5	TRBJ2-3	CASRSTEMTTDTQYF	TGTGCCAGCAGATCGACAGAGATGACGACAGATACGCAGTATTTT
NA	NA	TRBV19	TRBJ2-5	CASRDTGRETQYF	TGTGCCAGTAGGGACACAGGGAGGGAGACCCAGTACTTC
NA	NA	TRBV10-2	TRBJ2-1	CASRLSRDNNEQFF	TGCGCCAGCAGACTCAGCCGGGACAACAATGAGCAGTTCTTC
NA	NA	TRBV5-1	TRBJ2-7	CASSLFTSSYEQYF	TGCGCCAGCAGCTTGTTTACCAGCTCCTACGAGCAGTACTTC
TRBD1	few	TRBV10-3	TRBJ2-7	CAISADRVGEQYF	TGTGCCATCAGTGCCGACAGGGTCGGCGAGCAGTACTTC
NA	NA	TRBV7-9	TRBJ2-5	CASNPQQGQETQYF	TGTGCCAGCAACCCTCAACAGGGACAAGAGACCCAGTACTTC
TRBD1	many	TRBV20-1	TRBJ1-2	CSARDSYGYTF	TGCAGTGCTCGGGACAGCTATGGCTACACCTTC
TRBD1	NA	TRBV5-1	TRBJ1-6	CASSLEGVTGQRNSPLHF	TGCGCCAGCAGCTTGGAGGGCGTAACGGGACAGAGGAATTCACCCCTCCACTTT
NA	NA	TRBV6-5	TRBJ2-7	CASSYSFAGYYEQYF	TGTGCCAGCAGTTACTCGTTCGCAGGGTACTACGAGCAGTACTTC
NA	NA	TRBV5-1	TRBJ2-7	CASSLVTPTSYEQYF	TGCGCCAGCAGCTTGGTGACACCAACCTCCTACGAGCAGTACTTC
TRBD1	few	TRBV10-3	TRBJ2-2	CAIRLTGLDGELFF	TGTGCCATCAGGCTGACAGGGTTGGACGGGGAGCTGTTTTTT
NA	NA	TRBV9	TRBJ2-1	CASSARGDPSYNEQFF	TGTGCCAGCAGCGCCCGCGGGGACCCCTCCTACAATGAGCAGTTCTTC
NA	NA	TRBV27	TRBJ2-5	CACSPLANGETQYF	TGTGCCTGCAGTCCCCTAGCCAACGGAGAGACCCAGTACTTC
NA	NA	TRBV5-1	TRBJ1-1	CASTPVGVMNTEAFF	TGCGCCAGCACCCCAGTTGGGGTGATGAACACTGAAGCTTTCTTT
NA	NA	TRBV6-5	TRBJ2-7	CTSSYSSRGSSYEQYF	TGTACCAGCAGTTACTCGTCGCGGGGTTCTTCCTACGAGCAGTACTTC
NA	NA	TRBV6-2/TRBV6-3	TRBJ1-5	CASSYDVGRGSNQPQHF	TGTGCCAGCAGTTACGACGTGGGGAGAGGTAGCAATCAGCCCCAGCATTTT
NA	NA	TRBV7-9	TRBJ1-4	CASSLGSINEKLFF	TGTGCCAGCAGCTTGGGATCGATTAATGAAAAACTGTTTTTT
NA	NA	TRBV4-2	TRBJ2-3	CASSAGGASTDTQYF	TGTGCCAGCAGCGCAGGCGGGGCCAGCACAGATACGCAGTATTTT
TRBD1	NA	TRBV5-5	TRBJ2-5	CASSWAGQGIETQYF	TGTGCCAGCAGCTGGGCGGGACAGGGGATTGAGACCCAGTACTTC
NA	NA	TRBV7-2	TRBJ1-4	CASSIQRGANEQFFGPGTREKLFF	NA
NA	NA	TRBV9	TRBJ2-3	CASSDYRVGRPDTQYF	TGTGCCAGCAGCGATTACAGGGTGGGGAGACCAGATACGCAGTATTTT
NA	NA	TRBV29-1	TRBJ1-1	CSVGQIRGNTEAFF	TGCAGCGTTGGACAAATCAGGGGGAACACTGAAGCTTTCTTT
NA	NA	TRBV18	TRBJ2-5	CASGDNDFQETQYF	TGTGCCAGCGGAGATAATGACTTCCAAGAGACCCAGTACTTC
NA	NA	TRBV6-6	TRBJ2-7	CASLTTGRTYEQYF	TGTGCCAGCCTTACCACAGGCCGCACCTACGAGCAGTACTTC